This record concerns one TCR beta chain sequence. Library preparation tagged each individual cDNA molecule with a unique molecular identifier. The authors' processing: Samples contained a median of 95,638 TCRs, with a range of roughly 23,224 to 700,000. TCRdb used MiXCR to reprocess the RACE reads, holding one entry per CDR3 protein. In this record, the V and J calls reflect TCRdb's handling and not the investigators' own analysis. This table has roughly 75,000 distinct CDR3 sequences, roughly 7.9% appearing once. Time point specified: healthy volunteer bleed at 6 weeks. It was unfractionated whole blood from which total RNA was extracted. Germline-derived CDR1 and CDR2 are SGDLS and YYNGEE. The V and J ends lost 0 bases and 13 bases, in that order; junction bases with no gene match: 10. The CDR3 loop spans 16 amino acids. The data derive from a study of human T cells and chemical hapten exposure.

Sequenced sample: whole blood. The chain joins TRBV9 to TRBJ1-6; 10 nucleotides agree with TRBD1. The receptor comes from a female donor in good health. Some clones in this sample may be carry-over from other donors' samples. The CDR3 nucleotides are TGTGCCAGCAGCGTAGATCCAAGACAGGGGGCCAGCCCCCTCCACTTT. Its translation is CASSVDPRQGASPLHF.